This T cell receptor beta chain was recovered during a study of blood T cell repertoires in COVID-19. This table comes from immunoSEQ multiplex PCR, and its TCRdb copy is limited to in-frame clones, with some not included. The sample consists of about 52,000 clones, approximately 90% of them appearing once. A single count supports this clone. CDR3 length equals 13 residues. Trimming cost V 4 bases and J 6 bases, with 13 bases left between them. CDR1 MDHEN and CDR2 SYDVKM come from the germline V gene. The chain links TRBV28 to TRBJ2-7; possibly TRBD2 for D (6 bases). The TCR sequence derives from a man between 65 and 79 years old with acute or convalescent COVID-19. Specimen: peripheral blood. CDR3 DNA sequence: TGTGCCAGCAGTTCTCCTAGCGTCCCCGAGCAGTACGTC. It encodes CASSSPSVPEQYV.